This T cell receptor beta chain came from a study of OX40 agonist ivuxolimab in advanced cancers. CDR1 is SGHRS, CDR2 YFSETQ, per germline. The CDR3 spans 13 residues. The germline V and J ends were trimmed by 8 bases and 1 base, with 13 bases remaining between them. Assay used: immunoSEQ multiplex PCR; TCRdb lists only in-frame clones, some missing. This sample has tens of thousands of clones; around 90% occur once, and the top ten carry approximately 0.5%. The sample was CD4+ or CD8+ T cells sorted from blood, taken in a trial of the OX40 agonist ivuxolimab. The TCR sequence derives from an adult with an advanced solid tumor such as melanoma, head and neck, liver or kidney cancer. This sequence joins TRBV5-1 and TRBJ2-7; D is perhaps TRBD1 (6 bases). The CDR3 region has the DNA TGCGCCAGTTCCGGGACACCTTCCTACGAGCAGTACTTC. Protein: CASSGTPSYEQYF.